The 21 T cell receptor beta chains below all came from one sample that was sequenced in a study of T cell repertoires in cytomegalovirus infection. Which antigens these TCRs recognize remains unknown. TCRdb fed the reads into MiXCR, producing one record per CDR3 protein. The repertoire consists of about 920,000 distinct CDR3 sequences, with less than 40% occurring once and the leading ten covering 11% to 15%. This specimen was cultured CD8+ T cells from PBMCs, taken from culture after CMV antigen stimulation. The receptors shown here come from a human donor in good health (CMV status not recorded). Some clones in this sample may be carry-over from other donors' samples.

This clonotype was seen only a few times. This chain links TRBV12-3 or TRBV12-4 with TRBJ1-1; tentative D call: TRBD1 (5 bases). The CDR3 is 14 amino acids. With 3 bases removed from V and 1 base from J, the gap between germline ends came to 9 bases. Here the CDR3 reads CASSFGAWNTEAFF. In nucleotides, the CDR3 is TGTGCCAGCAGTTTTGGGGCCTGGAACACTGAAGCTTTCTTT.

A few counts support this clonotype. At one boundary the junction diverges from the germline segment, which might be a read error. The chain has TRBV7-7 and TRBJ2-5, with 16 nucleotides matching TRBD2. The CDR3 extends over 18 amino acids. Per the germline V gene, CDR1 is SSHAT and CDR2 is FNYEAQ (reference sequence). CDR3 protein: CASSPGTSGGGILETQYF. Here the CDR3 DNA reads TGTGCTAGCAGCCCCGGGACTAGCGGGGGGGGAATATTGGAGACCCAGTACTTC.

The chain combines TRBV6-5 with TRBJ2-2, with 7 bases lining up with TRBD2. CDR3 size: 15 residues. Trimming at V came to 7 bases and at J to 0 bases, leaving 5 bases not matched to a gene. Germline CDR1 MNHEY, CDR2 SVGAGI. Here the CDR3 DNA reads TGTGCCAGCACTGGGAGGGAAACGAACACCGGGGAGCTGTTTTTT. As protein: CASTGRETNTGELFF.

DNA for the CDR3: TGTGCCAGCAGTTACTCGATGGAGTCATACGAGCAGTACGTC. Protein product: CASSYSMESYEQYV. The gene calls are TRBV6-5 and TRBJ2-7; D not resolved. The germline gives CDR1 MNHEY, CDR2 SVGAGI. The CDR3 covers 14 residues. The V end lost 0 bases, the J end lost 4 bases, and 10 bases lay between the germline ends.

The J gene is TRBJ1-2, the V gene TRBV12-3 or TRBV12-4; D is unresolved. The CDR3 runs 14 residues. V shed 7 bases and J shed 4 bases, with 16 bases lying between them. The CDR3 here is CASTGGHKGYGYTF. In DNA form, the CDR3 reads TGTGCCAGCACCGGAGGGCATAAGGGCTATGGCTACACCTTC.

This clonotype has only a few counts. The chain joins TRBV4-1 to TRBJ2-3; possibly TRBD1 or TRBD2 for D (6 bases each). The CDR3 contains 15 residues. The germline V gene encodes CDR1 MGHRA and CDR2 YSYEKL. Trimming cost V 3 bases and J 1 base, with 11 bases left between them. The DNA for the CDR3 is TGCGCCAGCAGCCAGTCGGAGGGGGGCACAGATACGCAGTATTTT. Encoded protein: CASSQSEGGTDTQYF.

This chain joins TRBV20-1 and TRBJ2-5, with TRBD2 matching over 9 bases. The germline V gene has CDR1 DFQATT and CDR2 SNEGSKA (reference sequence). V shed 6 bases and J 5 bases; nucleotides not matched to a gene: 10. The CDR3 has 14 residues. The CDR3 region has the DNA TGCAGTGCCGTGATTAGCGGGGGCGGTGAGACCCAGTACTTC. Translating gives CSAVISGGGETQYF.

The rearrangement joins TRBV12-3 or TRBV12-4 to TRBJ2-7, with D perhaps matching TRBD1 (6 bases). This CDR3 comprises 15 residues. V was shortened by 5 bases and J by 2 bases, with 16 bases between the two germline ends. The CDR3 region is CASSPQGHLPYEQYF. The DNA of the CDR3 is TGTGCCAGCAGTCCACAGGGACACTTGCCCTACGAGCAGTACTTC.

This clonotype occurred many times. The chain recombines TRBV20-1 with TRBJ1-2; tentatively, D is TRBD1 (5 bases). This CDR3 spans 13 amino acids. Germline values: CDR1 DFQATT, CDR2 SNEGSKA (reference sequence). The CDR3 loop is CILRGRVNYGYTF. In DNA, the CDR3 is TGCATCTTGCGGGGCAGGGTAAACTATGGCTACACCTTC.

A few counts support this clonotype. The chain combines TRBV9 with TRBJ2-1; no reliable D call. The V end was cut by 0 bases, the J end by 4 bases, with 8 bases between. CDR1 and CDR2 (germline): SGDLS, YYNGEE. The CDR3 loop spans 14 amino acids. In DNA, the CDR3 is TGTGCCAGCAGCGTAGTCCCCGGGTACAATGAGCAGTTCTTC. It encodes CASSVVPGYNEQFF.

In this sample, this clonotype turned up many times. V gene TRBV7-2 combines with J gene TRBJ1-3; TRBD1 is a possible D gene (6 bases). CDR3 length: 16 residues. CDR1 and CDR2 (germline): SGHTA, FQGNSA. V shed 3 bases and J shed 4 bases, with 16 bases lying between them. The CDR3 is CASSFRAGGVGNTIYF. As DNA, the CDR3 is TGTGCCAGCAGCTTCCGGGCGGGGGGCGTAGGAAACACCATATATTTT.

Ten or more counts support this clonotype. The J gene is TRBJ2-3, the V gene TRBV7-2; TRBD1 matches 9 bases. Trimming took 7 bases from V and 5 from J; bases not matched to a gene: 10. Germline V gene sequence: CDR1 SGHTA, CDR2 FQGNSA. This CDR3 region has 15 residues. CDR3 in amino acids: CASTYRGQGIDTQYF. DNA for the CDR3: TGTGCCAGCACCTACCGGGGACAGGGAATAGATACGCAGTATTTT.

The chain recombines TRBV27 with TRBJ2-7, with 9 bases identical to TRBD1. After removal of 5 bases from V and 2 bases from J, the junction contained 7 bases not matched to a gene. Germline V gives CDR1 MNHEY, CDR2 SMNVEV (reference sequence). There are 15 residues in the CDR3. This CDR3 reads CASSPRDRATYEQYV. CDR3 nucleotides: TGTGCCAGCAGTCCCCGGGACAGGGCAACCTACGAGCAGTACGTC.

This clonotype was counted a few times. The CDR3 reads CSAWTGNTPYNEQFF. The CDR3 DNA reads as TGCAGTGCTTGGACAGGGAACACCCCCTACAATGAGCAGTTCTTC. J is TRBJ2-1 and V is TRBV20-1, with 8 bases lining up with TRBD1. The V segment lost 5 bases and the J segment 2 bases; nucleotides outside the gene matches: 8. Looked up from germline, CDR1 is DFQATT and CDR2 is SNEGSKA (reference sequence). The CDR3 runs 15 residues.

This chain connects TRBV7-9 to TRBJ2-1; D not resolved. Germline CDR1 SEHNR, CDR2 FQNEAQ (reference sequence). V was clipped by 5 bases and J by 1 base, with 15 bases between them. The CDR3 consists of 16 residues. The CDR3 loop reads CASSRPAVLSYNEQFF. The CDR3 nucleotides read TGTGCCAGCAGCCGGCCGGCAGTCTTATCCTACAATGAGCAGTTCTTC.

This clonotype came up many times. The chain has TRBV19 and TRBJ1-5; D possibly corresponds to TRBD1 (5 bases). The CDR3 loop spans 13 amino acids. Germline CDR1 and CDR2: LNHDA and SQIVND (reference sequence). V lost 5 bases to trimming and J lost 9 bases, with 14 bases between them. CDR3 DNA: TGTGCCAGTAGTTCTGCTCCCGGGACGCCCCAGCATTTT. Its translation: CASSSAPGTPQHF.

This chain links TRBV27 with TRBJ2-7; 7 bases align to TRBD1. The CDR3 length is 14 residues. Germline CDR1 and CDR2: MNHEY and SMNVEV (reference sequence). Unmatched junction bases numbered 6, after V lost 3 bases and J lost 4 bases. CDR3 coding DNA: TGTGCCAGCAGTTTGCACGAGGGGGCTTACGAGCAGTACGTC. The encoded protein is CASSLHEGAYEQYV.

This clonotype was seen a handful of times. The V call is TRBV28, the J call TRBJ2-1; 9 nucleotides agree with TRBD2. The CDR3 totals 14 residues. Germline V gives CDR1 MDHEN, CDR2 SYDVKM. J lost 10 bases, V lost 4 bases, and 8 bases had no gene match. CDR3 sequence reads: CASSSSGVGGEQFF. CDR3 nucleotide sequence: TGTGCCAGCAGTTCTAGCGGGGTCGGGGGGGAGCAGTTCTTC.

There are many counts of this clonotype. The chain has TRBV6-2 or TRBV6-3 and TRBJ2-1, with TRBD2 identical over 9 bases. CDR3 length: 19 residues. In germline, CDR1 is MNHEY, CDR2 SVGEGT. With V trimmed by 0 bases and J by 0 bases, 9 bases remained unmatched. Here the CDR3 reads CASSYSEGLAEHSYNEQFF. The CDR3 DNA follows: TGTGCCAGCAGTTACTCTGAGGGACTAGCAGAACACTCCTACAATGAGCAGTTCTTC.

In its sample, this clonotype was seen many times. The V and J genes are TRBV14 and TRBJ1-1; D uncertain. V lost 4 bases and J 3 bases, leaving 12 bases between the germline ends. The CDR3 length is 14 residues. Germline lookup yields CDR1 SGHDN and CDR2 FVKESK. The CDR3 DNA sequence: TGTGCCAGCAGCCCCCTGGGCAGCCACACTGAAGCTTTCTTT. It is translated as CASSPLGSHTEAFF.

CDR3 DNA: TGTGCCAGCAGTGAAGTTCCCTACTCGGCCATGTTGCCACCCCTCCACTTT. As protein: CASSEVPYSAMLPPLHF. V and J are TRBV6-1 and TRBJ1-6; D is undetermined. The CDR3 covers 17 residues. Germline V gene sequence: CDR1 MNHNS, CDR2 SASEGT. V gave up 1 base and J gave up 11 bases, with 21 bases separating them.